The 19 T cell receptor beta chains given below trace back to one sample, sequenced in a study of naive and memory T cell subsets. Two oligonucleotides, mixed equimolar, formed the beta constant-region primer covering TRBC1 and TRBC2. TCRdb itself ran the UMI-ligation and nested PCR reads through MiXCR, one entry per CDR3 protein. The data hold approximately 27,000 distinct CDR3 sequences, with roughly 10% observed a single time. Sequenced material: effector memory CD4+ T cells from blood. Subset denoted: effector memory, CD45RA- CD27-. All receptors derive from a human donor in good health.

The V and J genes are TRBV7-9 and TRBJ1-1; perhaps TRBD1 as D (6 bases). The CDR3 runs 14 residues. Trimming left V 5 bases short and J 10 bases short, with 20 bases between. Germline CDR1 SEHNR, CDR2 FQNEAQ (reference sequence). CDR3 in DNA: TGTGCCAGCAGCAAGGACACCCTAGTACAGGGAGCTTTCTTT. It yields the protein CASSKDTLVQGAFF. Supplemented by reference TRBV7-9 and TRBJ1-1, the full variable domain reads DTGVSQNPRHKITKRGQNVTFRCDPISEHNRLYWYRQTLGQGPEFLTYFQNEAQLEKSRLLSDRFSAERPKGSFSTLEIQRTEQGDSAMYLCASSKDTLVQGAFFGQGTRLTVV.

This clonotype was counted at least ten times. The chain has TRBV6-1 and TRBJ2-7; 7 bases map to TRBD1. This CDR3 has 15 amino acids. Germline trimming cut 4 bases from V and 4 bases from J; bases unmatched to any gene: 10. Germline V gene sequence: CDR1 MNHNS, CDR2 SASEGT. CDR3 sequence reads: CASSVEWDRKYEQYF. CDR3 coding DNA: TGTGCCAGCAGTGTCGAATGGGACAGAAAATACGAGCAGTACTTC.

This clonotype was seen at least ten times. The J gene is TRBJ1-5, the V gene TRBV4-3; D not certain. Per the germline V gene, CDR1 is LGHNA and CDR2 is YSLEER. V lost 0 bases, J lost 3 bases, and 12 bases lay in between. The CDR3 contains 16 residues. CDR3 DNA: TGCGCCAGCAGCCAAGATTCTGGACTGAACAATCAGCCCCAGCATTTT. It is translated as CASSQDSGLNNQPQHF.

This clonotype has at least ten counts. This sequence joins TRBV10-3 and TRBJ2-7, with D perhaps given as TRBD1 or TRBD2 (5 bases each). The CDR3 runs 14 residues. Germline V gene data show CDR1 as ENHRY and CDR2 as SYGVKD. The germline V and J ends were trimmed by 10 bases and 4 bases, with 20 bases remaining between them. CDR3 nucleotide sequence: TGTGCCACTTACCCGGGGCAGGGCTCTTACGAGCAGTACTTC. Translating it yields CATYPGQGSYEQYF.

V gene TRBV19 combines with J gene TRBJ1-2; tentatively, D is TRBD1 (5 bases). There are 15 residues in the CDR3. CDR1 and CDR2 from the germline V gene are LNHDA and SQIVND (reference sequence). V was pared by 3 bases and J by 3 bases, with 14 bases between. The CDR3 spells CASSMQFQGYYGYTF. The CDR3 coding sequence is TGTGCCAGTAGTATGCAGTTTCAGGGCTACTATGGCTACACCTTC.

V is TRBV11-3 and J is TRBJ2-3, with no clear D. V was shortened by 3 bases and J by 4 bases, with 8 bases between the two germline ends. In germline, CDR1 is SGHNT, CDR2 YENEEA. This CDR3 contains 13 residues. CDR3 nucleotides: TGTGCCAGCAGCTTTGCCTCTCCAGATACGCAGTATTTT. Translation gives CASSFASPDTQYF. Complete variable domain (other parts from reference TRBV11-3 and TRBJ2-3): EAGVVQSPRYKIIEKKQPVAFWCNPISGHNTLYWYLQNLGQGPELLIRYENEEAVDDSQLPKDRFSAERLKGVDSTLKIQPAELGDSAVYLCASSFASPDTQYFGPGTRLTVL.

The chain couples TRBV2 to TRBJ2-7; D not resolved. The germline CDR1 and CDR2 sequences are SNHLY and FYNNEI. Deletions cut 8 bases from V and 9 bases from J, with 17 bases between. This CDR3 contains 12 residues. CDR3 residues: CASSPPQLWQYF. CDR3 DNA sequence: TGTGCCAGCTCCCCGCCCCAGCTCTGGCAGTACTTC.

CDR3 protein: CASSLGIPGQASNQPQHF. DNA of the CDR3: TGCGCCAGCAGCTTGGGGATCCCGGGACAGGCTAGCAATCAGCCCCAGCATTTT. V gene TRBV5-1 combines with J gene TRBJ1-5, with 8 nucleotides matching TRBD1. The CDR3 is 18 amino acids. J gave up 0 bases and V 0 bases, and 8 bases lay outside the gene matches. Germline V gene data show CDR1 as SGHRS and CDR2 as YFSETQ.

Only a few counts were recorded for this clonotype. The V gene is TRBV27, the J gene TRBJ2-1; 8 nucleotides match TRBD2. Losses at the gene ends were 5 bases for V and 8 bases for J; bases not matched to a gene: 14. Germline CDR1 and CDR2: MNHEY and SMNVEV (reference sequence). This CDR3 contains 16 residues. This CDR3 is CASSPTPSGSSHEQFF. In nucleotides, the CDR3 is TGTGCCAGCAGTCCCACCCCTAGCGGGTCCTCTCATGAGCAGTTCTTC.

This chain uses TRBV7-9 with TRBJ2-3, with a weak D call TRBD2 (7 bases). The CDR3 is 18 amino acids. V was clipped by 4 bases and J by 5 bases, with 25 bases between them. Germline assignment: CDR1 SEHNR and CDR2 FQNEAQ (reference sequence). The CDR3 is CASSYPSEGGAERDTQYF. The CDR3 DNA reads TGTGCCAGCAGCTACCCCTCCGAGGGGGGGGCCGAGAGAGATACGCAGTATTTT.

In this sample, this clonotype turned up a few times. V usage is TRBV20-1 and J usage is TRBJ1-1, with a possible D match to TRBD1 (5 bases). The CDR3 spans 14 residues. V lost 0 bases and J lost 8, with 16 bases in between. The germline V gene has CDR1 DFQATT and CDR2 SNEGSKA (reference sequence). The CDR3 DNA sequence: TGCAGTGCTAGAGATCTGGAGAGGGGTGCAGAAGCTTTCTTT. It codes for CSARDLERGAEAFF.

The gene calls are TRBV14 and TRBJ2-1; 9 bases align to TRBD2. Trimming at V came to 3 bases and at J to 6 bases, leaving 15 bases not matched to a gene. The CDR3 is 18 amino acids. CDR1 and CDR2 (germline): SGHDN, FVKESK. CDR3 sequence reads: CASSHASLRLAAGNEQFF. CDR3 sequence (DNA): TGTGCCAGCAGCCATGCATCCCTCCGACTAGCGGCGGGCAATGAGCAGTTCTTC.

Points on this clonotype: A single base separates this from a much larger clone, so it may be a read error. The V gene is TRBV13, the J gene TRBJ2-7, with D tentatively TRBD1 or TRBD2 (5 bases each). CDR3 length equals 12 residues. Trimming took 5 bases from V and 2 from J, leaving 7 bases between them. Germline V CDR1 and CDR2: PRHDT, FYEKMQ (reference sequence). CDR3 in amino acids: CASSVGAYEQYF. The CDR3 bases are TGTGCCAGCAGCGTGGGGGCCTACGAGCAGTACTTC.

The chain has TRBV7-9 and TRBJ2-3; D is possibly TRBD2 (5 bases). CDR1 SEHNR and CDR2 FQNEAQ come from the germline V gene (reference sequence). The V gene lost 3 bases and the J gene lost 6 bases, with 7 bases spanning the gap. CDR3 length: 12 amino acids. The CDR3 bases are TGTGCCAGCAGCTTGAGGGAGGATACGCAGTATTTT. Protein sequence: CASSLREDTQYF.

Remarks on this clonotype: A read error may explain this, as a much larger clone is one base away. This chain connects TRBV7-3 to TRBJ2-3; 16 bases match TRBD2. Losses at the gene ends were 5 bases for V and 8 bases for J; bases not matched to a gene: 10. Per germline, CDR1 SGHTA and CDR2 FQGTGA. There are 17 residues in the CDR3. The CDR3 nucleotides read TGTGCCAGCAGCACGGGACTAGCGGGAGGGGCCCGGGGTACGCAGTATTTT. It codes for CASSTGLAGGARGTQYF.

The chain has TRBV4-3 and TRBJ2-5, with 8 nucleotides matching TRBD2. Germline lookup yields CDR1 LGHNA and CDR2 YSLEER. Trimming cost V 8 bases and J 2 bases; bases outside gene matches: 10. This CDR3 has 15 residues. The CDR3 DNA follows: TGCGCCAGCTCTTCCTCGGGGGGGTCTCAAGAGACCCAGTACTTC. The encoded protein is CASSSSGGSQETQYF.

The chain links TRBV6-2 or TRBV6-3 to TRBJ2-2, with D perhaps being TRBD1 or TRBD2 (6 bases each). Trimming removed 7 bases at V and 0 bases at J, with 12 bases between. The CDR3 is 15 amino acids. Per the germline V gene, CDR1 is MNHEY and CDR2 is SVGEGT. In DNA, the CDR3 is TGTGCCAGCAAGCGGGCAGGGGCGAACACCGGGGAGCTGTTTTTT. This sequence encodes CASKRAGANTGELFF.

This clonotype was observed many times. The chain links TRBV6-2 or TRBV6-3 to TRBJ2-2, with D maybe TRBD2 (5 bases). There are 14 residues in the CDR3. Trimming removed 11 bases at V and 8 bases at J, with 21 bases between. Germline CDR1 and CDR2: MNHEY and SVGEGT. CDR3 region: CAAALGSSLGELFF. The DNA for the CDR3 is TGTGCCGCAGCACTAGGGAGTTCCCTTGGGGAGCTGTTTTTT.

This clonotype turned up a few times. The CDR3 nucleotides are TGCAGCGTTGAAGGGGCGACATCACCTCCGGGAAAACTGTTTTTT. Translated, it gives CSVEGATSPPGKLFF. The gene calls are TRBV29-1 and TRBJ1-4; no clear D. The V end was cut by 1 base, the J end by 10 bases, with 19 bases between. Per the germline V gene, CDR1 is SQVTM and CDR2 is ANQGSEA. CDR3 size: 15 residues.